The source of this T cell receptor beta chain is a study of vaccination and CD4 T cells after COVID-19. On this clonotype itself: Its antigen is as yet unknown.

Trimming pared 5 bases from V and 7 bases from J, leaving 14 bases between. This CDR3 has 13 amino acids. In germline, CDR1 is SGHTA, CDR2 FQGNSA. Scientists ran DNA taken from cultured CD4+ T cells through the Oncomine TCR Beta short-read assay for sequencing. TCRdb reprocessed the PCR reads via MiXCR and lists one record per CDR3 protein. This table has approximately 9,500 distinct CDR3 sequences, about 59% appearing once. Documented treatment: roughly ten-day PBMC culture with coronavirus spike peptide pools or control peptides (ViraFEST assay). This receptor was identified in a human donor who had recovered from COVID-19. The chain combines TRBV7-2 with TRBJ1-2, with D possibly TRBD1 on 5 matching bases. What was sequenced was CD4+ T cells from blood, cultured in vitro. The CDR3 spells CASSQTREGGYTF. The CDR3 bases are TGTGCCAGCAGCCAGACCAGGGAAGGTGGCTACACCTTC. The full variable domain, rest sourced from reference TRBV7-2 and TRBJ1-2, is GAGVSQSPSNKVTEKGKDVELRCDPISGHTALYWYRQSLGQGLEFLIYFQGNSAPDKSGLPSDRFSAERTGGSVSTLTIQRTQQEDSAVYLCASSQTREGGYTFGSGTRLTVV.